These 23 T cell receptor beta chains originate from one sample sequenced in a study of CD8 T cells in ankylosing spondylitis. MiXCR, run by TCRdb on the 5' RACE reads, gives a single entry per CDR3 protein. The repertoire holds about 130,000 distinct CDR3 sequences, with 7.3% as singletons. Material for sequencing was blood, either unsorted or a sorted T cell fraction (not recorded which). These receptors all stem from a female donor with ankylosing spondylitis or in good health (not recorded which).

Many counts were recorded for this clonotype. This sequence joins TRBV5-1 and TRBJ2-3, with a tentative D call TRBD2 (6 bases). The CDR3 has 14 residues. Germline CDR1 and CDR2: SGHRS and YFSETQ. The V and J ends lost 2 bases and 4 bases respectively, with 11 bases between them. CDR3 in amino acids: CASSFLASSDTQYF. CDR3 in DNA: TGCGCCAGCAGCTTTCTAGCGTCTTCAGATACGCAGTATTTT.

This clonotype was recorded many times. The rearrangement links TRBV10-3 to TRBJ1-1; 7 nucleotides match TRBD1. The germline CDR1 and CDR2 sequences are ENHRY and SYGVKD. V was clipped by 10 bases and J by 0 bases; unmatched bases: 8. The CDR3 runs to 14 residues. The chain's CDR3 is CATSMGQLNTEAFF. CDR3 nucleotide sequence: TGTGCCACCAGCATGGGACAGCTGAACACTGAAGCTTTCTTT.

The table lists this clonotype with many counts. The chain combines TRBV18 with TRBJ1-1, with a possible D match to TRBD1 (5 bases). The germline V gene encodes CDR1 KGHSH and CDR2 LQKENI. CDR3 length: 12 residues. V was pared by 3 bases and J by 7 bases, with 9 bases between. The CDR3 spells CASSPSGGEAFF. The CDR3 DNA reads TGTGCCAGCTCACCGTCGGGGGGTGAAGCTTTCTTT.

This clonotype was picked up many times. The chain combines TRBV7-2 with TRBJ2-1, with TRBD1 matching over 8 bases. The CDR3 extends over 13 amino acids. The V and J ends lost 7 bases and 5 bases, in that order; junction bases with no gene match: 4. Germline V gives CDR1 SGHTA, CDR2 FQGNSA. CDR3 protein: CASTKDRDNEQFF. As DNA, the CDR3 is TGTGCCAGCACTAAGGACAGGGACAATGAGCAGTTCTTC.

There are many counts of this clonotype. This sequence joins TRBV20-1 and TRBJ2-4; D is ambiguous. The CDR3 loop spans 16 amino acids. Germline V gene sequence: CDR1 DFQATT, CDR2 SNEGSKA (reference sequence). The CDR3 loop reads CNYGSQEAFLKNIQYF. The CDR3 nucleotides are TGCAATTATGGGTCTCAGGAAGCTTTCTTGAAAAACATTCAGTACTTC.

This clonotype was counted at least ten times. V and J are TRBV5-6 and TRBJ2-2; the D gene could be TRBD1 or TRBD2 (5 bases each). Germline lookup yields CDR1 SGHDT and CDR2 YYEEEE. The germline V and J ends were trimmed by 3 bases and 5 bases, with 11 bases remaining between them. The CDR3 sequence is 14 residues long. For the CDR3, the DNA is TGTGCCAGCAGCTGGGACGACGGGACCGGGGAGCTGTTTTTT. The encoded protein is CASSWDDGTGELFF.

This clonotype has just a few counts. The rearrangement uses TRBV7-9 and TRBJ1-1; tentative D call: TRBD1 (6 bases). Germline loops: CDR1 SEHNR, CDR2 FQNEAQ (reference sequence). This CDR3 comprises 17 residues. V gave up 1 base and J gave up 3 bases, with 18 bases separating them. The DNA for the CDR3 is TGTGCCAGCAGCTTAGGTTCAGGGGCCCCCGGGTACACTGAAGCTTTCTTT. This sequence encodes CASSLGSGAPGYTEAFF.

The chain couples TRBV19 to TRBJ1-5; TRBD1 aligns across 11 bases. V lost 3 bases to trimming and J lost 6 bases; unmatched junction nucleotides: 7. The CDR3 consists of 16 residues. Germline V gene data show CDR1 as LNHDA and CDR2 as SQIVND (reference sequence). CDR3 sequence (DNA): TGTGCCAGTAGTATTTCCGGGACAGGGGGGAGTCAGCCCCAGCATTTT. Amino acid sequence: CASSISGTGGSQPQHF.

The V and J genes are TRBV7-2 and TRBJ1-4; D call uncertain. Germline CDR1 is SGHTA and CDR2 is FQGNSA. The germline V and J ends were trimmed by 5 bases and 8 bases, with 12 bases remaining between them. The CDR3 extends over 13 amino acids. The CDR3 DNA reads TGTGCCAGCAGCATCAGGATATGGGAAAAACTGTTTTTT. Its translation is CASSIRIWEKLFF. Using reference TRBV7-2 and TRBJ1-4 for the parts outside the CDR3, the full variable domain is GAGVSQSPSNKVTEKGKDVELRCDPISGHTALYWYRQSLGQGLEFLIYFQGNSAPDKSGLPSDRFSAERTGGSVSTLTIQRTQQEDSAVYLCASSIRIWEKLFFGSGTQLSVL.

Only a few counts were recorded for this clonotype. The chain has TRBV12-3 or TRBV12-4 and TRBJ2-3, with D tentatively TRBD2 (5 bases). The V gene lost 0 bases and the J gene lost 0 bases, with 13 bases spanning the gap. The CDR3 extends over 17 amino acids. The CDR3 loop is CASSLALLESSTDTQYF. The CDR3 coding sequence is TGTGCCAGCAGTTTAGCCCTACTAGAGTCTAGCACAGATACGCAGTATTTT.

This clonotype was observed at least ten times. This chain uses TRBV29-1 with TRBJ1-2; no reliable D call. There are 11 residues in the CDR3. V was trimmed by 6 bases and J by 2 bases, leaving 7 bases between them. CDR1 and CDR2 from the germline V gene are SQVTM and ANQGSEA. In nucleotides, the CDR3 is TGCAGCGTCGGAACGAACTATGGCTACACCTTC. This encodes CSVGTNYGYTF.

This clonotype came up many times. The V gene is TRBV5-1, the J gene TRBJ2-5, with 10 bases that match TRBD1. The J segment lost 2 bases and the V segment lost 5 bases, leaving 3 bases of the junction unmatched. CDR1 and CDR2 (germline): SGHRS, YFSETQ. This CDR3 has 14 residues. Here the CDR3 reads CASRTGGWQETQYF. The CDR3 coding sequence is TGCGCCAGCAGGACAGGGGGCTGGCAAGAGACCCAGTACTTC.

The sample holds many counts of this clonotype. The chain couples TRBV12-3 or TRBV12-4 to TRBJ1-5; no definite D call. CDR3 length equals 16 residues. V dropped 8 bases and J dropped 10 bases, with 27 bases sitting between them. The CDR3 region is CASARRGRRYYEPQHF. CDR3 in DNA: TGTGCCAGCGCCCGCCGAGGCCGGAGGTATTATGAACCCCAGCATTTT.

This clonotype was recorded at least ten times. The gene calls are TRBV5-1 and TRBJ2-7; a possible D gene is TRBD1 (5 bases). In germline, CDR1 is SGHRS, CDR2 YFSETQ. V dropped 0 bases and J dropped 5 bases, with 12 bases sitting between them. The CDR3 totals 14 residues. The CDR3 coding sequence is TGCGCCAGCAGCTTGGAGGCAGGGTTCAACGAGCAGTACTTC. Translated, it gives CASSLEAGFNEQYF.

This clonotype was detected many times. The rearrangement links TRBV10-3 to TRBJ1-5, with D uncertain. The CDR3 is 13 residues long. V was clipped by 10 bases and J by 2 bases, with 12 bases between them. Per the germline V gene, CDR1 is ENHRY and CDR2 is SYGVKD. This chain's CDR3 is CATRPEGNQPQHF. CDR3 bases: TGTGCCACCAGGCCGGAGGGCAATCAGCCCCAGCATTTT.

This clonotype was counted ten times or more. The V gene is TRBV3-1, the J gene TRBJ2-7; D is undetermined. Trimming cost V 2 bases and J 4 bases, with 3 bases left between them. CDR3 length: 11 amino acids. Per the germline V gene, CDR1 is LGHDT and CDR2 is YNNKEL (reference sequence). The CDR3 DNA follows: TGTGCCAGCAGCCAATTTTACGAGCAGTACTTC. It encodes CASSQFYEQYF.

This clonotype was observed at least ten times. This chain uses TRBV12-3 or TRBV12-4 with TRBJ2-1, with TRBD2 matching over 12 bases. Germline trimming cut 10 bases from V and 6 bases from J; bases unmatched to any gene: 7. The CDR3 has 14 amino acids. CDR3 sequence: CATRGLAGINEQFF. CDR3 nucleotides: TGTGCCACCCGAGGACTAGCGGGGATCAATGAGCAGTTCTTC.

The V and J genes are TRBV20-1 and TRBJ1-5, with D perhaps matching TRBD1 (5 bases). V lost 6 bases, J lost 9 bases, and 18 bases lay in between. There are 13 residues in the CDR3. Germline assignment: CDR1 DFQATT and CDR2 SNEGSKA (reference sequence). CDR3 protein: CSANPVAGGPQHF. DNA for the CDR3: TGCAGTGCCAACCCAGTTGCCGGGGGGCCCCAGCATTTT.

This sequence joins TRBV2 and TRBJ2-5; D gene uncertain. The CDR3 loop spans 15 amino acids. V was cut by 4 bases and J by 1 base, with 13 bases left in between. Germline CDR1 SNHLY, CDR2 FYNNEI. The CDR3 loop reads CASSVSTIPQETQYF. In DNA form, the CDR3 reads TGTGCCAGCAGTGTCTCGACAATCCCCCAAGAGACCCAGTACTTC.

This clonotype was counted ten times or more. V gene TRBV6-2 or TRBV6-3 combines with J gene TRBJ2-5; weak D call: TRBD1 (6 bases). This CDR3 has 14 amino acids. V lost 2 bases and J 2 bases, leaving 9 bases between the germline ends. CDR1 is MNHEY, CDR2 SVGEGT, per germline. CDR3 amino acids: CASSYAGQQETQYF. CDR3 DNA: TGTGCCAGCAGTTACGCCGGACAGCAAGAGACCCAGTACTTC.

This clonotype was seen many times. CDR3 bases: TGTGCCAGCAGTGAGACAGGCCTTAGGACTGAAGCTTTCTTT. Protein product: CASSETGLRTEAFF. The chain is built from TRBV28 and TRBJ1-1; maybe TRBD1 (6 bases). The germline V gene has CDR1 MDHEN and CDR2 SYDVKM. The CDR3 covers 14 residues. Trimming pared 5 bases from V and 5 bases from J, leaving 15 bases between.

This clonotype was counted many times. This chain joins TRBV20-1 and TRBJ1-6, with D maybe TRBD1 (6 bases). The germline gives CDR1 DFQATT, CDR2 SNEGSKA (reference sequence). The V and J ends lost 2 bases and 8 bases respectively, with 16 bases between them. The CDR3 extends over 15 amino acids. CDR3 residues: CSARRPGAPYSPLHF. CDR3 in DNA: TGCAGTGCTAGACGGCCAGGGGCTCCTTATTCACCCCTCCACTTT.

The V gene is TRBV7-9, the J gene TRBJ2-7; D unclear. The V gene lost 6 bases and the J gene lost 3 bases, with 6 bases spanning the gap. Germline assignment: CDR1 SEHNR and CDR2 FQNEAQ (reference sequence). This CDR3 is built from 11 residues. The CDR3 loop reads CASSKNYEQYF. The CDR3 DNA sequence: TGTGCCAGCAGTAAAAACTACGAGCAGTACTTC.